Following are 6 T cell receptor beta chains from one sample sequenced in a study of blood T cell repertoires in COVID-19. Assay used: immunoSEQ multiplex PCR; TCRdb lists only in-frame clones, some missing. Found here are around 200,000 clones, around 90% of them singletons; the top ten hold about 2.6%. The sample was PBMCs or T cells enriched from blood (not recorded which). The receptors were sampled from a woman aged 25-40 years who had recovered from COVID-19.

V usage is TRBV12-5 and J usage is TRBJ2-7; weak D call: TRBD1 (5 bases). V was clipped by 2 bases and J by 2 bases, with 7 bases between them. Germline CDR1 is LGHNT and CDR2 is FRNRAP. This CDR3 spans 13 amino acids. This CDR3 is CASGLTGTYEQYF. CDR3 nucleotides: TGTGCTAGTGGTTTGACAGGTACCTACGAGCAGTACTTC.

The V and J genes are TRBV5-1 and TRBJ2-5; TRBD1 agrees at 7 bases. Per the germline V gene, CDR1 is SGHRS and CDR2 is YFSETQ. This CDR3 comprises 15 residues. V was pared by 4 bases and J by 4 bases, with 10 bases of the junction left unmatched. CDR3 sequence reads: CASSGTTGPVETQYF. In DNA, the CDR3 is TGCGCCAGCAGCGGCACGACAGGGCCGGTAGAGACCCAGTACTTC.

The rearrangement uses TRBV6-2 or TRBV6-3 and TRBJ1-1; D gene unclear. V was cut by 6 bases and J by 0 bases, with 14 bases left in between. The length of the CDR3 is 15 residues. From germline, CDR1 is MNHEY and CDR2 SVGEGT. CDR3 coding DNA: TGTGCCAGCAGCTCCGCCGCGGAGATGAACACTGAAGCTTTCTTT. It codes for CASSSAAEMNTEAFF.

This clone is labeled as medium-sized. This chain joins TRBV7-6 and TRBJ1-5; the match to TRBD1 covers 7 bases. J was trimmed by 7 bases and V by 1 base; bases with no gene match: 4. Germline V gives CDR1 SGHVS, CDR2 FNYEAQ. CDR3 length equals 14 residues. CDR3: CASSLGQGLQPQHF. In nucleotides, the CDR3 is TGTGCCAGCAGCTTAGGACAGGGATTACAGCCCCAGCATTTT.

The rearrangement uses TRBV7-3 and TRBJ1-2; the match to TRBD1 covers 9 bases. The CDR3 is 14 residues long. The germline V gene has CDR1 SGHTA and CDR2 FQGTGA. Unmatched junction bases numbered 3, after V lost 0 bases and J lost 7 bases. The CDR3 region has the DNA TGTGCCAGCAGCTTAACGGGGGGACAGGGTGGCTACACCTTC. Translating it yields CASSLTGGQGGYTF.

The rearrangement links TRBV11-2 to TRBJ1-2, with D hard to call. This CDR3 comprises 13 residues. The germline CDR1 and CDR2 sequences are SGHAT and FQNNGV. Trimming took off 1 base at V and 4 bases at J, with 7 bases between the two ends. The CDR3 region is CASSLARLYGYTF. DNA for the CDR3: TGTGCCAGCAGCTTAGCCAGGCTCTATGGCTACACCTTC.